This TCR beta chain was sequenced for a study of T-cell reconstitution after alpha-beta-depleted transplantation in children (dated by TCRdb to 2016 to 2018). Background for the entire study: T-cell immune reconstitution after TCRalphabeta/CD19-depleted allogeneic hematopoietic cell transplantation in children was quantitatively tracked in the study by means of TCR repertoire profiling.

Library method: PCR. The run used an Illumina HiSeq 2500. TCR libraries were prepared with molecular barcoding, using unique molecular identifiers to normalize TCRbeta repertoire quantification. The public sequencing data were trimmed at Q25 with fastp and processed into clonotypes with MiXCR by TCRdb, which kept only in-frame beta chains. One record per CDR3 amino acid sequence lists the most common genes and DNA. The sample data list approximately 400,000 distinct CDR3 sequences, and 11% of these were observed just once. The ten largest clonotypes hold over 4.5% of the sample. This clonotype was picked up a small number of times. It has no known antigen specificity. Base qualities are not provided; no much larger clone lies one nucleotide away. V sheds 2 bases and J sheds 3 bases, leaving 14 bases between their ends. From cysteine to phenylalanine, the CDR3 is 16 amino acids long. The only DNA kept is the CDR3, 48 bases in frame from the first base. CDR1 SGHTA and CDR2 FQGNSA are derived from the germline V gene.

The sequence derives from a human donor who donated a stem cell graft to a child with acute myeloid leukemia. The sequence is built from TRBV7-2 and TRBJ2-1, with a tentative D gene TRBD2 over 7 matching bases. Material: PBMCs from the stem cell graft donor, obtained from the stem cell graft. The CDR3 protein is CASSLFGRGLYNEQFF. The sequenced DNA is TGTGCCAGCAGCTTATTCGGGCGGGGGCTCTACAATGAGCAGTTCTTC.